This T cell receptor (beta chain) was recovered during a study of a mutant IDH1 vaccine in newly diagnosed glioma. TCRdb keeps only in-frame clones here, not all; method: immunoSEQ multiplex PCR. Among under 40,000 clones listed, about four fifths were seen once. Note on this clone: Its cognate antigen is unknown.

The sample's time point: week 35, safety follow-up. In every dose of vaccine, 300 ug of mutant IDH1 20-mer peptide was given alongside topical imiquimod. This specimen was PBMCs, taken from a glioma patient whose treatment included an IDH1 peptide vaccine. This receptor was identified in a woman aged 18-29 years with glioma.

CDR3 DNA: TGTGCCAGCAGTGGGACTAGCGGGACCCGCACAGATACGCAGTATTTT. Translation: CASSGTSGTRTDTQYF. J is TRBJ2-3 and V is TRBV6-1; TRBD2 matches at 12 bases. The germline V gene has CDR1 MNHNS and CDR2 SASEGT. V lost 4 bases to trimming and J lost 1 base; unmatched junction nucleotides: 3. This CDR3 contains 16 residues.